This T cell receptor (beta chain) came from a study of blood T cell repertoires in COVID-19. Study in general: Donors in the United States, Italy and Spain gave samples during acute or convalescent COVID-19.

TCRdb's copy holds only in-frame clones and misses some; the assay was immunoSEQ multiplex PCR. The sample holds approximately 220,000 clones; more than 75% are singletons and the top ten take around 3.1%. The V segment lost 5 bases and the J segment 2 bases; nucleotides outside the gene matches: 6. This CDR3 contains 15 residues. Germline V CDR1 and CDR2: MGHRA, YSYEKL. The rearrangement links TRBV4-1 to TRBJ2-7, with 10 bases aligning to TRBD1. The receptor's source is a man aged 60-69 years with acute or convalescent COVID-19. Specimen: peripheral blood. The CDR3 DNA reads TGCGCCAGCAGCTCGTTTGGACAGGGGGCCTACGAGCAGTACTTC. Translation gives CASSSFGQGAYEQYF.